Given below is one TCR beta chain in context. Germline V lookup: CDR1 SGHDT, CDR2 YYEEEE. V dropped 0 bases and J dropped 2; count of bases not matched to a gene: 7. There are 16 residues in the CDR3. This specimen belongs to a study of cytomegalovirus exposure and HLA in healthy donors. PCR used 60 Vbeta primers and 13 Jbeta primers. The assay was immunoSEQ multiplex PCR, and TCRdb's table has in-frame clones only and misses some. Of some 190,000 clones detected, about three quarters appear once; the ten largest clones hold approximately 0.99%. V is TRBV5-6 and J is TRBJ1-2, with 7 bases that match TRBD1. The sample taken for sequencing was PBMCs. The sequence derives from a woman aged 40-49 years in good health and CMV-seronegative. CDR3 DNA sequence: TGTGCCAGCAGCTTGGCGGGGACAGACCAAAACTATGGCTACACCTTC. This translates into CASSLAGTDQNYGYTF.